This T cell receptor (beta chain) came from a study of regulatory T cells in long-lasting Graves disease. The time point here: newly diagnosed GD, antithyroid drugs for less than 3 months. With RNA extracted from PBMCs as input, the TCR library was made. This clonotype has ten or more counts. What it recognizes is unknown. Study-wide findings and caveats: Persistent patients had more shared public clonotypes (fewer than 3,000) than new patients (about 880). Persistent Graves' patients possessed reduced TCR diversity relative to recently diagnosed ones. Among samples with persistent disease, TRBV28, TRBJ1-2 and TRBJ2-5 were favored.

Germline V gene lookup returns CDR1 SQVTM and CDR2 ANQGSEA. This CDR3 contains 15 residues. The V gene lost 4 bases and the J gene lost 1 base, with 11 bases spanning the gap. Combining iRepertoire HTBI primers with Arm-PCR of CDR3 regions, the authors built TCR beta libraries. Via MiXCR, TCRdb re-called the multiplex PCR reads, giving one row per CDR3 protein. The profile shows hundreds of thousands of distinct CDR3 sequences, roughly a sixth of them singletons. The source was peripheral blood mononuclear cells (PBMCs), collected at new diagnosis, from a patient treated with antithyroid drugs. This sequence was found in a female donor with Graves disease. The chain has TRBV29-1 and TRBJ2-6; the D gene is possibly TRBD1 (5 bases). The CDR3 DNA sequence: TGCAGCGTTGCGGGCAGGGCGTCTGGGGCCAACGTCCTGACTTTC. The encoded protein is CSVAGRASGANVLTF.